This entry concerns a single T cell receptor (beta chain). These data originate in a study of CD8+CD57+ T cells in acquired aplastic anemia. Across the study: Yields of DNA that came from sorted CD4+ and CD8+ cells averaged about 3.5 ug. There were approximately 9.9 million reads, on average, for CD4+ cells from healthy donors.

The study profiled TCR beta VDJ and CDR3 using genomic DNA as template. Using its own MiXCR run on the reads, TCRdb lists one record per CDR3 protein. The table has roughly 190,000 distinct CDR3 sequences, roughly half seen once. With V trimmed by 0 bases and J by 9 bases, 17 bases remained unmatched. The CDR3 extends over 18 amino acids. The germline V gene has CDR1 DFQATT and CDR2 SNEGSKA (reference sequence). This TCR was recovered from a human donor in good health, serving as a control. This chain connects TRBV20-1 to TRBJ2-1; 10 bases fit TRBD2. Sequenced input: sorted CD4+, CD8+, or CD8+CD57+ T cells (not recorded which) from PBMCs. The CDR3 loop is CSARDLAYERGGLIEQFF. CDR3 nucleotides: TGCAGTGCTAGAGATCTGGCCTATGAGCGGGGGGGCCTTATTGAGCAGTTCTTC.